The TCR beta chain under discussion was sequenced for a study of response to subunit inactivated influenza vaccine. TCRdb re-called the RT-PCR reads through MiXCR, storing one row per CDR3 protein. The sample holds roughly 650,000 distinct CDR3 sequences, more than 15% seen once. V lost 0 bases to trimming and J lost 5 bases, with 13 bases between them. CDR1 and CDR2 from the germline V gene are MNHEY and SVGAGI. This CDR3 is built from 15 residues. This sequence originates from a man aged 50 or older who received an inactivated influenza vaccine. The rearrangement links TRBV6-5 to TRBJ1-2; tentatively, D is TRBD1 (5 bases). This sample comprised PBMCs from blood, obtained 12 days after vaccination. CDR3 loop: CASSYSSFGTYGYTF. DNA for the CDR3: TGTGCCAGCAGTTACTCGAGTTTCGGGACTTATGGCTACACCTTC.